This entry lists 6 T cell receptor beta chains sequenced from one sample in a study of blood T cell repertoires in COVID-19. Data came from immunoSEQ multiplex PCR; TCRdb stores just in-frame clones and leaves some out. Of about 170,000 clones listed, about 87% are singletons. Sequenced material: peripheral blood. These receptors all come from a woman of 80 years or more with COVID-19, enrolled during active disease.

This clone was observed a single time. This sequence joins TRBV19 and TRBJ1-2, with 10 positions matching TRBD1. The germline V gene has CDR1 LNHDA and CDR2 SQIVND (reference sequence). The CDR3 spans 15 residues. J was trimmed by 8 bases and V by 7 bases; bases with no gene match: 13. In nucleotides, the CDR3 is TGTGCCAGTACCTTGCTTCGGGACAGGGGCCAAGGCTACACCTTC. Translated, it gives CASTLLRDRGQGYTF.

The chain has TRBV27 and TRBJ2-1; 7 bases are shared with TRBD2. With 1 base clipped from V and 0 bases from J, the junction kept 3 bases outside the gene matches. Germline V gene lookup returns CDR1 MNHEY and CDR2 SMNVEV (reference sequence). The CDR3 length is 16 residues. The CDR3 DNA is TGTGCCAGCAGTTTATTAGGCGGGAGCTCCTACAATGAGCAGTTCTTC. Amino acid sequence: CASSLLGGSSYNEQFF.

The V and J genes are TRBV24-1 and TRBJ2-3; TRBD1 matches 9 bases. CDR1 and CDR2 (germline): KGHDR, SFDVKD. The CDR3 spans 14 residues. The junction had 2 bases not matched to a gene; V was cut back by 7 bases and J by 1 base. For the CDR3, the DNA is TGTGCCACCAGGGGGGACAGGGGCACAGATACGCAGTATTTT. It is translated as CATRGDRGTDTQYF.

The sample holds one count of this clone. This sequence joins TRBV7-9 and TRBJ2-5; 11 bases match TRBD2. With V trimmed by 3 bases and J by 3 bases, 3 bases remained unmatched. The germline V gene encodes CDR1 SEHNR and CDR2 FQNEAQ (reference sequence). The CDR3 contains 15 residues. In DNA form, the CDR3 reads TGTGCCAGCAGCTTCGCACTAGCGGGGGAAGAGACCCAGTACTTC. Translating it yields CASSFALAGEETQYF.

This chain connects TRBV9 to TRBJ1-3, with D hard to call. The V end was cut by 4 bases, the J end by 4 bases, with 12 bases between. The germline V gene has CDR1 SGDLS and CDR2 YYNGEE. The CDR3 consists of 14 residues. CDR3 sequence reads: CASSSGFQGNTIYF. DNA for the CDR3: TGTGCCAGCAGCTCCGGGTTTCAGGGAAACACCATATATTTT.

The chain joins TRBV7-2 to TRBJ2-2, with TRBD1 matching 9 bases. The germline V gene has CDR1 SGHTA and CDR2 FQGNSA. V was pared by 0 bases and J by 4 bases, with 9 bases of the junction left unmatched. The CDR3 spans 18 residues. CDR3 nucleotide sequence: TGTGCCAGCAGCTTAGCGGGTACAGGGGGCGTTAGCACCGGGGAGCTGTTTTTT. As protein: CASSLAGTGGVSTGELFF.